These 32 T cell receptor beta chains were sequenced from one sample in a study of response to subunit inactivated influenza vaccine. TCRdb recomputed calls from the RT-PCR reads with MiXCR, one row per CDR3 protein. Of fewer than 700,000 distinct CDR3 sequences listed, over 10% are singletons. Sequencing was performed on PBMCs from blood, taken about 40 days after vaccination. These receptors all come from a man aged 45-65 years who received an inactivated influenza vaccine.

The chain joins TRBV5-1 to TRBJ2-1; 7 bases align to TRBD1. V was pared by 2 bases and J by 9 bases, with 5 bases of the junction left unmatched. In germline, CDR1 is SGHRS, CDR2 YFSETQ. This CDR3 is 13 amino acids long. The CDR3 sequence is CASSFTGATEQFF. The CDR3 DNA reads TGCGCCAGCAGCTTTACAGGGGCCACTGAGCAGTTCTTC.

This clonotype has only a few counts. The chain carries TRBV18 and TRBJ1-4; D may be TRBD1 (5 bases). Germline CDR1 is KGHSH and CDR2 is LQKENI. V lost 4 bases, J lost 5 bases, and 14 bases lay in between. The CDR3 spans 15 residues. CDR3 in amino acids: CASSQPGRGNEKLFF. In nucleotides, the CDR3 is TGTGCCAGCTCACAACCGGGACGGGGGAATGAAAAACTGTTTTTT.

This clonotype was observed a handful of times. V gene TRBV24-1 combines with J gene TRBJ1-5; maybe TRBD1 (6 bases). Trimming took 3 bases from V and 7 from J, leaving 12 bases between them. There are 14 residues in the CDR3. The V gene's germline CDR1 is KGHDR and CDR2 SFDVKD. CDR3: CATSDTGLVQPQHF. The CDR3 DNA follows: TGTGCCACCAGTGATACAGGGCTTGTCCAGCCCCAGCATTTT.

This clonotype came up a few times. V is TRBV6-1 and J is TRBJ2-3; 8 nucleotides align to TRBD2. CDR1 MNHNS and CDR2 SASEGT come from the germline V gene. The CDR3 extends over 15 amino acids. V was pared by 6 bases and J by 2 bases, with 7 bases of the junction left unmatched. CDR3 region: CASRPIAGITDTQYF. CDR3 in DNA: TGTGCCAGCAGACCCATAGCGGGAATCACAGATACGCAGTATTTT.

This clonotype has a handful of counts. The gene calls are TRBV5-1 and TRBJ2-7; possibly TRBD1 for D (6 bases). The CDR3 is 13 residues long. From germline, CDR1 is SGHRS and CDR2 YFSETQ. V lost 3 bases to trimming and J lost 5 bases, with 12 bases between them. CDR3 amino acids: CASSWTDGDEQYF. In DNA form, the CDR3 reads TGCGCCAGCAGCTGGACAGATGGGGACGAGCAGTACTTC.

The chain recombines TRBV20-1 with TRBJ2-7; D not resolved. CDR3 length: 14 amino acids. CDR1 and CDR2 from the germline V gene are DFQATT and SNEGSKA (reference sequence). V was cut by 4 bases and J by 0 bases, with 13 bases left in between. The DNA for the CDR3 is TGCAGTGCTAAAGAGGTCCAGAGCTCCTACGAGCAGTACTTC. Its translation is CSAKEVQSSYEQYF.

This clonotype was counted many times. The chain's CDR3 is CSVGGGAGYGYTF. CDR3 in DNA: TGCAGCGTTGGCGGGGGGGCGGGCTATGGCTACACCTTC. V and J are TRBV29-1 and TRBJ1-2; perhaps TRBD1 as D (6 bases). CDR1 and CDR2 from the germline V gene are SQVTM and ANQGSEA. The V and J ends lost 4 bases and 4 bases respectively, with 13 bases between them. This CDR3 has 13 residues.

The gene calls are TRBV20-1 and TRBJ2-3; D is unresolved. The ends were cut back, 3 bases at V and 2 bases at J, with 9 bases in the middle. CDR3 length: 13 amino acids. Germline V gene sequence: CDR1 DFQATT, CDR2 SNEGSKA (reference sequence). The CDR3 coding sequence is TGCAGTGCTAGGACACTAAACACAGATACGCAGTATTTT. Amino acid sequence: CSARTLNTDTQYF.

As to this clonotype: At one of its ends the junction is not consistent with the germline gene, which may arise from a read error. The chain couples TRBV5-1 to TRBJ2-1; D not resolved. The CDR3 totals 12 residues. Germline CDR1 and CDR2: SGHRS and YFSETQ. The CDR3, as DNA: TGCGCCAGCAGCCCGGGCCGGAATGGGCAGTTCTTC. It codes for CASSPGRNGQFF.

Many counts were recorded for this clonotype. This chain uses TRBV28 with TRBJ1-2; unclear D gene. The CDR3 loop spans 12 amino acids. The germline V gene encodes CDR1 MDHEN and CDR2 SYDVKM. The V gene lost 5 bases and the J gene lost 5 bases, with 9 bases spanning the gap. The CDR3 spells CASSKILYGYTF. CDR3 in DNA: TGTGCCAGCAGTAAAATCCTTTATGGCTACACCTTC.

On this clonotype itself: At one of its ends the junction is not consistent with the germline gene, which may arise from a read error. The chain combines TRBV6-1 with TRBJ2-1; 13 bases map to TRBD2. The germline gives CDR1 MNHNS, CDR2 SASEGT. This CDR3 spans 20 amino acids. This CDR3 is CASSKAGLAGVISSYNEQFF. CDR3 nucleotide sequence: TGTGCCAGCAGTAAAGCCGGACTAGCGGGAGTCATAAGTTCCTACAATGAGCAGTTCTTC.

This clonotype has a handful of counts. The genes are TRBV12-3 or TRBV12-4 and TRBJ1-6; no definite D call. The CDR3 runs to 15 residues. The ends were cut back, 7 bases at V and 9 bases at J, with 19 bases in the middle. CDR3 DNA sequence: TGTGCCAGCACCCCTCAGAGGGATTTTTCTTCACCCCTCCACTTT. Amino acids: CASTPQRDFSSPLHF.

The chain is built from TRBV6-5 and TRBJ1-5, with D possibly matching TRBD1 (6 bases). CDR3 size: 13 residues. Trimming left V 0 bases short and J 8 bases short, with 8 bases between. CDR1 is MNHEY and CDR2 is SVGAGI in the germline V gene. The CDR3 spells CASSYSRGEPQHF. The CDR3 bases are TGTGCCAGCAGTTACTCCAGGGGTGAGCCCCAGCATTTT.

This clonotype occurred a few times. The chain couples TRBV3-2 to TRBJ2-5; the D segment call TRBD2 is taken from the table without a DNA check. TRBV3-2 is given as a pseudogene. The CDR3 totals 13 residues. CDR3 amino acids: CASKTSGRETQYF. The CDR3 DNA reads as TGTGCCAGCAAGACTAGCGGCCGAGAGACCCAGTACTTC.

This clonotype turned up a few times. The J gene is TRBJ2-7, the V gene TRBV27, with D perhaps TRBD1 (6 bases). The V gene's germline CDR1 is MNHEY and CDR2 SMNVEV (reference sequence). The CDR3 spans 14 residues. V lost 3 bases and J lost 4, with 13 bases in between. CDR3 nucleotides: TGTGCCAGCAGTTTCCGGGACACATTGTACGAGCAGTACTTC. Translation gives CASSFRDTLYEQYF.

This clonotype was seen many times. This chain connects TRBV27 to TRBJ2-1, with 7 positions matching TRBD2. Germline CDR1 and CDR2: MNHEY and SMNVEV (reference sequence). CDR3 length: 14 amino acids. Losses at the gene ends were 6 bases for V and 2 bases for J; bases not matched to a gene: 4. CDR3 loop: CASSLGGTYNEQFF. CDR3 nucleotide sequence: TGTGCCAGCAGCTTGGGGGGGACCTACAATGAGCAGTTCTTC.

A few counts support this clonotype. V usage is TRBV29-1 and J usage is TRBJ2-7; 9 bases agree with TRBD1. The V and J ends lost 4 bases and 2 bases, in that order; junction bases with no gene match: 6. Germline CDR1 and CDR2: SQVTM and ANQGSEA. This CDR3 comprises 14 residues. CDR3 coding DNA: TGCAGCGTTGGTGGGACAGGGAAGACCTACGAGCAGTACTTC. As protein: CSVGGTGKTYEQYF.

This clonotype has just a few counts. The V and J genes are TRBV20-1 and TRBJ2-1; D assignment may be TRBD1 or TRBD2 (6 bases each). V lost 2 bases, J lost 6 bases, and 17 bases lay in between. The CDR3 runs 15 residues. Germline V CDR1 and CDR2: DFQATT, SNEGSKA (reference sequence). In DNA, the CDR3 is TGCAGTGCTAGACAACAGGGAGGTAGGGCCAATGAGCAGTTCTTC. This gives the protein CSARQQGGRANEQFF.

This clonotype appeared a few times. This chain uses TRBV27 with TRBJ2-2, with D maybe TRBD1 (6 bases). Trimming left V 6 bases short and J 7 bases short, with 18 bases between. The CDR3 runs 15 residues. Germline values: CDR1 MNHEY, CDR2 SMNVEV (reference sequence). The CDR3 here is CASSNRETRIGELFF. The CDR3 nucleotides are TGTGCCAGCAGCAACAGGGAGACGAGGATCGGGGAGCTGTTTTTT.

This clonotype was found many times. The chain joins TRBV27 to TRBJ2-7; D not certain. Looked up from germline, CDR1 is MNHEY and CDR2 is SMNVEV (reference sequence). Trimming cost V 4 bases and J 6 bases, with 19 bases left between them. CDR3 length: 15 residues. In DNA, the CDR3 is TGTGCCAGCAGTTCGATAAGAGTGGCCCCCCCCGAGCAGTACTTC. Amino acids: CASSSIRVAPPEQYF.

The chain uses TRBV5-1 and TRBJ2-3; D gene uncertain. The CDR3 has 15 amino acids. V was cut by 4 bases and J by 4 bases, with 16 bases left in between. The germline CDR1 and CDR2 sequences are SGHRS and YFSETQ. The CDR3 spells CASSVGSVGPDTQYF. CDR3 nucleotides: TGCGCCAGCAGCGTAGGGTCTGTCGGCCCAGATACGCAGTATTTT.

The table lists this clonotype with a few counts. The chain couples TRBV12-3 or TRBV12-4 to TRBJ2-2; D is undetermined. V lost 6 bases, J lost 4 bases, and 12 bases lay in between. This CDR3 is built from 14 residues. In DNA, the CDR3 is TGTGCCAGCAGCCTGACATCGTCCACCGGGGAGCTGTTTTTT. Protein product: CASSLTSSTGELFF.

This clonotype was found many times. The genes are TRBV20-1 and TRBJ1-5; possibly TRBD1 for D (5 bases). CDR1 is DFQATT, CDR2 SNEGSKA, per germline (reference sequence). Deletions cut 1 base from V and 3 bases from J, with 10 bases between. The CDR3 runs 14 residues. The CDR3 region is CSARVAQDNQPQHF. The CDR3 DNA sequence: TGCAGTGCTAGAGTGGCACAGGACAATCAGCCCCAGCATTTT.

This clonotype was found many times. CDR3 sequence reads: CSARKGGTEAFF. Here the CDR3 DNA reads TGCAGTGCTAGGAAGGGGGGCACTGAAGCTTTCTTT. This sequence joins TRBV20-1 and TRBJ1-1; possibly TRBD1 for D (6 bases). The CDR3 has 12 residues. V dropped 3 bases and J dropped 4 bases, with 9 bases sitting between them. Germline lookup yields CDR1 DFQATT and CDR2 SNEGSKA (reference sequence).

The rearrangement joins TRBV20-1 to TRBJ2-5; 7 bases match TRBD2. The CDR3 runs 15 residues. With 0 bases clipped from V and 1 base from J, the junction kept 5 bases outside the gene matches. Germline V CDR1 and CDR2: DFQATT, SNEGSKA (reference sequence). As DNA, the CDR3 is TGCAGTGCTAGAGATGGGGCTAGCGGCCAAGAGACCCAGTACTTC. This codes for CSARDGASGQETQYF.

CDR3 nucleotide sequence: TGTGCCAGCAGCTTAGCGACAGGGAGTCGAGAGACCCAGTACTTC. This sequence encodes CASSLATGSRETQYF. The V call is TRBV7-9, the J call TRBJ2-5; 7 positions agree with TRBD1. The length of the CDR3 is 15 residues. Germline V lookup: CDR1 SEHNR, CDR2 FQNEAQ (reference sequence). V shed 0 bases and J 4 bases; nucleotides not matched to a gene: 5.

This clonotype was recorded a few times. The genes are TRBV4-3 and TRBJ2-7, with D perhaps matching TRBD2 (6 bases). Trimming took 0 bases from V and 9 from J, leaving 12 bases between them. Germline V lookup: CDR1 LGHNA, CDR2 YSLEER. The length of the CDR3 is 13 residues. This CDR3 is CASSQDRGTGQYF. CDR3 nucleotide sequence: TGCGCCAGCAGCCAAGATCGCGGGACGGGGCAGTACTTC.

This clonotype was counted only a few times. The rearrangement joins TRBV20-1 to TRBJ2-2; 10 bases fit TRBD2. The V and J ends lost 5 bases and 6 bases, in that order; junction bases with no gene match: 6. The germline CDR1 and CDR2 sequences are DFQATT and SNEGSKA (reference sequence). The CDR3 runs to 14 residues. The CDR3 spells CSAASGGAAGELFF. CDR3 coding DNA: TGCAGTGCTGCAAGCGGGGGGGCGGCCGGGGAGCTGTTTTTT.

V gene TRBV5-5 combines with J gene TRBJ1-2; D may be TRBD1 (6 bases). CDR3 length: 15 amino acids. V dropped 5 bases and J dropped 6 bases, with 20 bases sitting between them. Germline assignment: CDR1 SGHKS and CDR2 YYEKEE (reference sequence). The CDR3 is CASSQTYGTTDGYTF. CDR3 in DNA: TGTGCCAGCAGTCAAACATACGGGACAACAGATGGCTACACCTTC.

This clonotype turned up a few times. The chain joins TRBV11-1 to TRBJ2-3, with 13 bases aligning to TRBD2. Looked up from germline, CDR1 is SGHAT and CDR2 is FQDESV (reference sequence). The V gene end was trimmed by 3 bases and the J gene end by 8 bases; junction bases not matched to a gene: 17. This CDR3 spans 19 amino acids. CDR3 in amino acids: CASSFIMRTSGGPEPTQYF. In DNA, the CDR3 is TGTGCCAGCAGCTTTATCATGCGGACTAGCGGGGGCCCTGAGCCTACGCAGTATTTT.

CDR3 DNA sequence: TGCAGCGTTGGAGGGGCCACTGAAGCTTTCTTT. This gives the protein CSVGGATEAFF. The chain employs TRBV29-1 and TRBJ1-1; the D gene is possibly TRBD1 (5 bases). V shed 4 bases and J shed 4 bases, with 7 bases lying between them. The CDR3 has 11 residues. The germline V gene encodes CDR1 SQVTM and CDR2 ANQGSEA.

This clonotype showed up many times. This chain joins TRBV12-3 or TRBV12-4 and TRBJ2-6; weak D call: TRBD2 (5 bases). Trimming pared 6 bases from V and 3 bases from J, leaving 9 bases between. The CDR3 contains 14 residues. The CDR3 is CASRLGGGANVLTF. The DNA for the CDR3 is TGTGCCAGCAGACTCGGAGGTGGGGCCAACGTCCTGACTTTC.